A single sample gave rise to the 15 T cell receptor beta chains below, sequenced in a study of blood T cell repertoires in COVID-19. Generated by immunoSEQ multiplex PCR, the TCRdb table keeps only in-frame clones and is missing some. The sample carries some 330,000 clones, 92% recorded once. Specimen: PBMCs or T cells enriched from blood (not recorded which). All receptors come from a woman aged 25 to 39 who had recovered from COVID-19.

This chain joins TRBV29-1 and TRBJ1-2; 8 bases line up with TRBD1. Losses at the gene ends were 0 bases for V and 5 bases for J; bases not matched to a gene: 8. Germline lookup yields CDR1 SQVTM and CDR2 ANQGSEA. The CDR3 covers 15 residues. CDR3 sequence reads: CSVEDWAGGEYGYTF. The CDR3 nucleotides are TGCAGCGTTGAAGATTGGGCAGGGGGCGAGTATGGCTACACCTTC.

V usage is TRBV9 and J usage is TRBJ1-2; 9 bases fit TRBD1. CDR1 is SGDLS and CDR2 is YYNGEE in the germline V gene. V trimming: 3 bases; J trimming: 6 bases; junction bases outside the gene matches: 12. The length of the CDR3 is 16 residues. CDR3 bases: TGTGCCAGCAGCGAGGAGGGGGGGACAGGGTTCCATGGCTACACCTTC. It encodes CASSEEGGTGFHGYTF. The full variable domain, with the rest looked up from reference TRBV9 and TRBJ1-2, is DSGVTQTPKHLITATGQRVTLRCSPRSGDLSVYWYQQSLDQGLQFLIQYYNGEERAKGNILERFSAQQFPDLHSELNLSSLELGDSALYFCASSEEGGTGFHGYTFGSGTRLTVV.

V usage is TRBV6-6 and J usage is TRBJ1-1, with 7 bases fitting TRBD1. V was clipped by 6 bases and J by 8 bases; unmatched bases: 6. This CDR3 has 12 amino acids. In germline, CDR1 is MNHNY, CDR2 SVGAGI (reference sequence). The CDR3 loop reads CASSYRTGEAFF. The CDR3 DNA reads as TGTGCCAGCAGCTATAGGACAGGCGAAGCTTTCTTT.

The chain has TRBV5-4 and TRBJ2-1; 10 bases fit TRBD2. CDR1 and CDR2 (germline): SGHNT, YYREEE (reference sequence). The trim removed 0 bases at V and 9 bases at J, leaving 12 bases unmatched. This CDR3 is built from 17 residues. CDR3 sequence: CASSLAALAGEPGEQFF. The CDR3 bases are TGTGCCAGCAGCTTGGCCGCCCTAGCGGGAGAGCCGGGTGAGCAGTTCTTC.

CDR3 protein: CASSSEGSSYNEQFF. DNA of the CDR3: TGTGCCAGCAGCTCAGAAGGGAGCTCCTACAATGAGCAGTTCTTC. The chain is built from TRBV9 and TRBJ2-1, with a weak D call TRBD2 (5 bases). Germline V CDR1 and CDR2: SGDLS, YYNGEE. V lost 4 bases, J lost 0 bases, and 11 bases lay in between. The CDR3 covers 15 residues.

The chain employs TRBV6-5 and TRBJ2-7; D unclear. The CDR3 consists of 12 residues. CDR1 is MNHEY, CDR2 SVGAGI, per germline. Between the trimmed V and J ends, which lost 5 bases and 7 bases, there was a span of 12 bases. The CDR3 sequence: CASSRADTEQYF. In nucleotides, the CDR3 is TGTGCCAGCAGTAGAGCTGACACTGAGCAGTACTTC.

The CDR3 protein is CAWSPDITYEQYF. In DNA form, the CDR3 reads TGTGCCTGGAGTCCTGACATCACCTACGAGCAGTACTTC. The chain links TRBV30 to TRBJ2-7; D not certain. The V and J ends lost 2 bases and 2 bases respectively, with 10 bases between them. The germline V gene has CDR1 GTSNPN and CDR2 SVGIG (reference sequence). This CDR3 spans 13 amino acids.

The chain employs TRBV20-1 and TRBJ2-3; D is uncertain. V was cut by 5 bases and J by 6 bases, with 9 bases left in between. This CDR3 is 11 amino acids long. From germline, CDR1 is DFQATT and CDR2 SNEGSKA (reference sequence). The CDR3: CSAPRRDTQYF. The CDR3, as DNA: TGCAGTGCTCCGCGTCGGGATACGCAGTATTTT.

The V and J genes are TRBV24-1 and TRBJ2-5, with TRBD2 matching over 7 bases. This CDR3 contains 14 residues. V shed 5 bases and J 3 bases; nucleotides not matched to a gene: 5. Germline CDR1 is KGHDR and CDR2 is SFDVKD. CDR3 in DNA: TGTGCCACCAGTGGAGCTAGCGGAGAAGAGACCCAGTACTTC. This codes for CATSGASGEETQYF.

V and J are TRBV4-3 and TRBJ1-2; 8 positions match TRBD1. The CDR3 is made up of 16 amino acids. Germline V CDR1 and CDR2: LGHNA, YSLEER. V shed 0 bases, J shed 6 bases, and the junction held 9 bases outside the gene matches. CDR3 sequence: CASSQDPRTGQDGYTF. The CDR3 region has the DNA TGCGCCAGCAGCCAAGATCCCAGGACAGGGCAAGATGGCTACACCTTC.

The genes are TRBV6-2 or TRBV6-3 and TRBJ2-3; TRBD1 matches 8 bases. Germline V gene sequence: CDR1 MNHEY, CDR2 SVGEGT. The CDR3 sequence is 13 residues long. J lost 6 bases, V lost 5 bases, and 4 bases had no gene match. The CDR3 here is CASSKNRGDTQYF. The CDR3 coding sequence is TGTGCCAGCAGTAAAAACAGGGGGGATACGCAGTATTTT.

The CDR3 DNA reads TGTGCCAGCGGTCCGCCTTTCTGGAAACACGGAGAGTTGAACACCATATATTTT. Translated, it gives CASGPPFWKHGELNTIYF. The chain recombines TRBV2 with TRBJ1-3; D not resolved. Trimming took off 8 bases at V and 7 bases at J, with 30 bases between the two ends. The CDR3 is made up of 18 amino acids. Germline V gene sequence: CDR1 SNHLY, CDR2 FYNNEI.

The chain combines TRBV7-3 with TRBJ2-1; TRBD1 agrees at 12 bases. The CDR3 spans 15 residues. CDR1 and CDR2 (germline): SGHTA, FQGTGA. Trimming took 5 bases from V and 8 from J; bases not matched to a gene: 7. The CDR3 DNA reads TGTGCCAGCAGCGTCGCGGGACAGGGGGCCGATGAGCAGTTCTTC. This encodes CASSVAGQGADEQFF.

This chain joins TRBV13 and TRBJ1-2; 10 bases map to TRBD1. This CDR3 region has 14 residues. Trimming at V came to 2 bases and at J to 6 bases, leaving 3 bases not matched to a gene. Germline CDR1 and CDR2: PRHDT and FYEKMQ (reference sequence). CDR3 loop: CASSLSGQGHGYTF. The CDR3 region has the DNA TGTGCCAGCAGCTTATCGGGACAGGGGCATGGCTACACCTTC.

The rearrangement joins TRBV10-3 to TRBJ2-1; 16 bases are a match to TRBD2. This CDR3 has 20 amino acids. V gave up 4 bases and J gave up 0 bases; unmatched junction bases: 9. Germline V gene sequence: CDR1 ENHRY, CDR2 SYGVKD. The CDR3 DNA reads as TGTGCCATCAGTGCCCGAGTAGGGACTAGCGGGGGGGACTCCTACAATGAGCAGTTCTTC. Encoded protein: CAISARVGTSGGDSYNEQFF.